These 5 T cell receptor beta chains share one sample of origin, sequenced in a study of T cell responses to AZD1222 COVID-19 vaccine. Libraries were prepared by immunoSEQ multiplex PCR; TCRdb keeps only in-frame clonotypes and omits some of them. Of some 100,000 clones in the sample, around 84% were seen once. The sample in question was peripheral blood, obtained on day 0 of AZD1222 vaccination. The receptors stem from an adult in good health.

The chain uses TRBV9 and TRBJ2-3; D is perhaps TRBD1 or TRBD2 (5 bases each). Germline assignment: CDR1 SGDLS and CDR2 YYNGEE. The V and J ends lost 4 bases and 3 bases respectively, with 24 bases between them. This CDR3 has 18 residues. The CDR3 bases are TGTGCCAGCAGCCCCCGGGGCGGTGCCCCGTCACAGACAGATACGCAGTATTTT. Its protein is CASSPRGGAPSQTDTQYF.

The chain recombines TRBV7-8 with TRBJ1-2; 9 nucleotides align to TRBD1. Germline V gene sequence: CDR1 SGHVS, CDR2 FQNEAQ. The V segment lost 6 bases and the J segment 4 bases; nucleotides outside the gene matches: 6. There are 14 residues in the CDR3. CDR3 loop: CASRGDRVGYGYTF. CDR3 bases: TGTGCCAGCAGAGGGGACAGGGTTGGCTATGGCTACACCTTC.

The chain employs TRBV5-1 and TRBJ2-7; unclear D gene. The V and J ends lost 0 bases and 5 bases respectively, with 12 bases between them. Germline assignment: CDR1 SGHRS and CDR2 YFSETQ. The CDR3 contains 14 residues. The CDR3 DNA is TGCGCCAGCAGCTTGGATATGGGAACTAACGAGCAGTACTTC. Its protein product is CASSLDMGTNEQYF.

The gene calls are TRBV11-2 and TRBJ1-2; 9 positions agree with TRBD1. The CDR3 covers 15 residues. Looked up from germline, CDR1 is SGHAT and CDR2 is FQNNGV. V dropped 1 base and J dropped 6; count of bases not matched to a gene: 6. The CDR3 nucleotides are TGTGCCAGCAGCTTAGCCGCGGGACAGGGTCATGGCTACACCTTC. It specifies CASSLAAGQGHGYTF.

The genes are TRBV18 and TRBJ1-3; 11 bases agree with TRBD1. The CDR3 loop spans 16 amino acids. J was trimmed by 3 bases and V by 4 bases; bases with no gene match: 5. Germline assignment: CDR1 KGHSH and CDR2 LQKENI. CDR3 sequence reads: CASSQLGQGVGNTIYF. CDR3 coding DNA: TGTGCCAGCTCACAGCTGGGACAGGGGGTTGGAAACACCATATATTTT.